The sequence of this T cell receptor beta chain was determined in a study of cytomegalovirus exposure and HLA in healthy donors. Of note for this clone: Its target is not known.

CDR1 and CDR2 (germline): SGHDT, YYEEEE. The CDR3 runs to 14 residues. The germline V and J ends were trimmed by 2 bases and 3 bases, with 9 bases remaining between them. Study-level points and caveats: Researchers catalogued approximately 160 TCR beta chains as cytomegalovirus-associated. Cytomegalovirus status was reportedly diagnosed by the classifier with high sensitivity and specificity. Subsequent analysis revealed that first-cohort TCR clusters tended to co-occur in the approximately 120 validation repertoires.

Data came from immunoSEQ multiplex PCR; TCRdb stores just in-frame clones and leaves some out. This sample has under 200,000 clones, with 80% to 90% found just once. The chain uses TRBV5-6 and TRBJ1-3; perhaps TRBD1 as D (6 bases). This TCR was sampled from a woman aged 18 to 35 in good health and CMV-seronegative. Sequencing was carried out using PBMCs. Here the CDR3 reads CASSLQGVGNTIYF. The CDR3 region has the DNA TGTGCCAGCAGCTTACAGGGAGTTGGAAACACCATATATTTT.